The 26 T cell receptor beta chains below all came from one sample that was sequenced in a study of cytomegalovirus exposure and HLA in healthy donors. PCR used 60 Vbeta primers and 13 Jbeta primers. Data came from immunoSEQ multiplex PCR; TCRdb stores just in-frame clones and leaves some out. This sample carries 200,000 to 250,000 clones, 70% of them seen once, and the ten largest clones take about 2.5%. The sequencing sample was made of PBMCs. Every receptor here comes from a man between 35 and 55 years old in good health and CMV-seropositive.

This clone came up a few times. This chain uses TRBV7-9 with TRBJ2-4, with D perhaps matching TRBD2 (5 bases). Trimming took off 5 bases at V and 0 bases at J, with 8 bases between the two ends. The CDR3 covers 14 residues. Germline CDR1 reads SEHNR; CDR2 reads FQNEAQ (reference sequence). CDR3 nucleotides: TGTGCCAGCAGCCGGACTCTAGCCAAAAACATTCAGTACTTC. Amino acids: CASSRTLAKNIQYF. Based on the CDR3 plus reference TRBV7-9 and TRBJ2-4, the full variable domain is DTGVSQNPRHKITKRGQNVTFRCDPISEHNRLYWYRQTLGQGPEFLTYFQNEAQLEKSRLLSDRFSAERPKGSFSTLEIQRTEQGDSAMYLCASSRTLAKNIQYFGAGTRLSVL.

V is TRBV6-5 and J is TRBJ1-1; D ambiguous. Germline V gene lookup returns CDR1 MNHEY and CDR2 SVGAGI. CDR3 length: 12 residues. V was pared by 6 bases and J by 2 bases, with 7 bases between. Here the CDR3 DNA reads TGTGCCAGCAGATCACATAACACTGAAGCTTTCTTT. It yields the protein CASRSHNTEAFF.

The V call is TRBV28, the J call TRBJ2-3; 9 bases are shared with TRBD2. V shed 0 bases, J shed 2 bases, and the junction held 3 bases outside the gene matches. The germline gives CDR1 MDHEN, CDR2 SYDVKM. The CDR3 totals 16 residues. The CDR3 DNA reads TGTGCCAGCAGTTTATGGGTAGCGGGAGACACAGATACGCAGTATTTT. Its protein is CASSLWVAGDTDTQYF.

This chain links TRBV6-4 with TRBJ2-5; TRBD2 matches 7 bases. Looked up from germline, CDR1 is MRHNA and CDR2 is SNTAGT. The CDR3 has 14 amino acids. Germline trimming cut 6 bases from V and 2 bases from J; bases unmatched to any gene: 6. Here the CDR3 DNA reads TGTGCCAGCAGGAGACCGGGGGGACAAGAGACCCAGTACTTC. Translation gives CASRRPGGQETQYF.

This rearrangement joins TRBV6-6 to TRBJ1-1; 10 nucleotides align to TRBD1. Germline V gene lookup returns CDR1 MNHNY and CDR2 SVGAGI (reference sequence). V shed 4 bases, J shed 3 bases, and the junction held 5 bases outside the gene matches. This CDR3 spans 15 amino acids. The CDR3 reads CASSLDRGRDTEAFF. The CDR3 nucleotides read TGTGCCAGCAGTTTGGACAGGGGGAGGGACACTGAAGCTTTCTTT.

This sequence joins TRBV11-3 and TRBJ1-1, with D unresolved. This CDR3 contains 14 residues. Looked up from germline, CDR1 is SGHNT and CDR2 is YENEEA. V lost 1 base, J lost 3 bases, and 9 bases lay in between. DNA of the CDR3: TGTGCCAGCAGCTTAGGAGGGCCAGACACTGAAGCTTTCTTT. As protein: CASSLGGPDTEAFF.

J is TRBJ2-7 and V is TRBV7-2; the D gene is possibly TRBD2 (5 bases). CDR3 size: 13 residues. Trimming cost V 3 bases and J 4 bases, with 10 bases left between them. Germline loops: CDR1 SGHTA, CDR2 FQGNSA. CDR3 coding DNA: TGTGCCAGCAGCTTCCGGACGGGATACGAGCAGTACTTC. Translation: CASSFRTGYEQYF.

The chain recombines TRBV10-3 with TRBJ2-7, with unresolved D. V gave up 3 bases and J gave up 2 bases, with 8 bases separating them. Germline V gene lookup returns CDR1 ENHRY and CDR2 SYGVKD. The CDR3 has 13 amino acids. The CDR3 DNA reads as TGTGCCATCAGTGACTACAGCACCTACGAGCAGTACTTC. Protein product: CAISDYSTYEQYF.

The table lists this clone with a few counts. V is TRBV6-6 and J is TRBJ1-5; tentatively, D is TRBD1 (6 bases). Germline V CDR1 and CDR2: MNHNY, SVGAGI (reference sequence). Trimming pared 2 bases from V and 3 bases from J, leaving 11 bases between. CDR3 length: 15 residues. For the CDR3, the DNA is TGTGCCAGCAGTTACGGGACAAACTACAATCAGCCCCAGCATTTT. It encodes CASSYGTNYNQPQHF.

The gene calls are TRBV4-2 and TRBJ2-7, with D possibly TRBD2 on 5 matching bases. V was trimmed by 0 bases and J by 3 bases, leaving 12 bases between them. The V gene's germline CDR1 is LGHNA and CDR2 YNFKEQ. CDR3 length equals 15 residues. For the CDR3, the DNA is TGTGCCAGCAGCCAAGATCGGGCGGGCTACTACGAGCAGTACTTC. Its translation is CASSQDRAGYYEQYF.

The gene calls are TRBV5-1 and TRBJ1-3, with 7 bases that match TRBD1. The length of the CDR3 is 14 residues. CDR1 and CDR2 from the germline V gene are SGHRS and YFSETQ. The ends lost 4 bases at V and 4 bases at J; junction bases unmatched: 5. The CDR3 coding sequence is TGCGCCAGCAGCCTGGGACAGAGCGGAAACACCATATATTTT. Its translation is CASSLGQSGNTIYF.

The chain carries TRBV5-4 and TRBJ2-1; 8 bases align to TRBD1. With 4 bases clipped from V and 6 bases from J, the junction kept 9 bases outside the gene matches. Germline CDR1 SGHNT, CDR2 YYREEE (reference sequence). This CDR3 has 15 amino acids. The CDR3 loop is CASSITGGNPNEQFF. The CDR3 bases are TGTGCCAGCAGCATTACAGGGGGAAACCCCAATGAGCAGTTCTTC.

This clone was counted between two and nine times. This chain links TRBV4-2 with TRBJ1-4; possibly TRBD1 for D (6 bases). This CDR3 has 19 residues. V lost 3 bases to trimming and J lost 0 bases, with 20 bases between them. CDR1 and CDR2 (germline): LGHNA, YNFKEQ. CDR3 residues: CASSQTTGPEGATNEKLFF. In DNA, the CDR3 is TGTGCCAGCAGCCAGACTACCGGACCTGAGGGGGCAACTAATGAAAAACTGTTTTTT.

The sample holds one count of this clone. The chain carries TRBV5-4 and TRBJ2-3, with D possibly TRBD2 on 6 matching bases. Germline lookup yields CDR1 SGHNT and CDR2 YYREEE (reference sequence). CDR3 length: 14 amino acids. V was shortened by 4 bases and J by 1 base, with 10 bases between the two germline ends. CDR3 DNA: TGTGCCAGCAGCACCGGACTACGCACAGATACGCAGTATTTT. Its protein is CASSTGLRTDTQYF.

J is TRBJ1-6 and V is TRBV7-9; weak D call: TRBD1 (6 bases). This CDR3 spans 15 amino acids. Germline-derived CDR1 and CDR2 are SEHNR and FQNEAQ (reference sequence). The V end was cut by 2 bases, the J end by 6 bases, with 11 bases between. The CDR3 protein is CASSLREQGNSPLHF. In DNA form, the CDR3 reads TGTGCCAGCAGCTTACGGGAACAGGGTAATTCACCCCTCCACTTT.

The rearrangement uses TRBV7-2 and TRBJ2-3, with a weak D call TRBD2 (6 bases). Between the trimmed V and J ends, which lost 5 bases and 2 bases, there was a span of 14 bases. From germline, CDR1 is SGHTA and CDR2 FQGNSA. The CDR3 length is 15 residues. CDR3 sequence: CASSQTRGITDTQYF. The CDR3 bases are TGTGCCAGCAGCCAGACCCGGGGGATCACAGATACGCAGTATTTT. The full variable domain, with the rest looked up from reference TRBV7-2 and TRBJ2-3, is GAGVSQSPSNKVTEKGKDVELRCDPISGHTALYWYRQSLGQGLEFLIYFQGNSAPDKSGLPSDRFSAERTGGSVSTLTIQRTQQEDSAVYLCASSQTRGITDTQYFGPGTRLTVL.

V is TRBV28 and J is TRBJ2-2; D may be TRBD2 (5 bases). V lost 5 bases and J 5 bases, leaving 18 bases between the germline ends. The CDR3 runs to 16 residues. Germline values: CDR1 MDHEN, CDR2 SYDVKM. CDR3 protein: CASSPQATGSTGELFF. In nucleotides, the CDR3 is TGTGCCAGCAGTCCGCAGGCCACGGGAAGTACCGGGGAGCTGTTTTTT. Filled out from reference TRBV28 and TRBJ2-2, the complete variable domain reads DVKVTQSSRYLVKRTGEKVFLECVQDMDHENMFWYRQDPGLGLRLIYFSYDVKMKEKGDIPEGYSVSREKKERFSLILESASTNQTSMYLCASSPQATGSTGELFFGEGSRLTVL.

The chain combines TRBV7-9 with TRBJ1-3, with 8 nucleotides matching TRBD1. V gave up 5 bases and J gave up 4 bases; unmatched junction bases: 10. This CDR3 contains 16 residues. Germline CDR1 SEHNR, CDR2 FQNEAQ (reference sequence). DNA of the CDR3: TGTGCCAGCAGCGCTAGGGGGACAGGAGCCGGAAACACCATATATTTT. Translating gives CASSARGTGAGNTIYF.

The table lists this clone with a few counts. The chain recombines TRBV2 with TRBJ1-1; D may be TRBD1 (6 bases). Per germline, CDR1 SNHLY and CDR2 FYNNEI. V lost 6 bases and J 0 bases, leaving 8 bases between the germline ends. This CDR3 is 13 amino acids long. CDR3 DNA sequence: TGTGCCAGCAGCGGACAGATGAACACTGAAGCTTTCTTT. It is translated as CASSGQMNTEAFF.

The V call is TRBV4-1, the J call TRBJ2-5; D may be TRBD1 (6 bases). V lost 1 base, J lost 9 bases, and 15 bases lay in between. The CDR3 loop spans 14 amino acids. CDR1 and CDR2 from the germline V gene are MGHRA and YSYEKL. CDR3 amino acids: CASSQVQGRRAQYF. The DNA of the CDR3 is TGCGCCAGCAGCCAAGTACAGGGTCGTAGGGCCCAGTACTTC.

This clone was counted only a few times. The chain couples TRBV2 to TRBJ1-1; tentative D call: TRBD1 (5 bases). The CDR3 runs to 14 residues. V was shortened by 5 bases and J by 1 base, with 11 bases between the two germline ends. Germline assignment: CDR1 SNHLY and CDR2 FYNNEI. The CDR3, as DNA: TGTGCCAGCAGTTCGCAGGGATGGAACACTGAAGCTTTCTTT. It codes for CASSSQGWNTEAFF.

The V gene is TRBV6-1, the J gene TRBJ1-4, with no clear D. CDR1 is MNHNS, CDR2 SASEGT, per germline. The CDR3 consists of 14 residues. V was clipped by 6 bases and J by 8 bases, with 16 bases between them. CDR3 sequence (DNA): TGTGCCAGCAGCAGCGTGGGTTTTGGAGAAAAACTGTTTTTT. Translated, it gives CASSSVGFGEKLFF.

Concerning this clone itself: The junction shows a germline mismatch at one end, possibly a read error. The chain combines TRBV9 with TRBJ1-1, with D hard to call. Germline CDR1 reads SGDLS; CDR2 reads YYNGEE. This CDR3 is built from 8 residues. The chain's CDR3 is CASSYRDF. DNA for the CDR3: TGTGCCAGCAGCTATCGGGACTTT.

This clone appeared once. CDR3 nucleotide sequence: TGTGCCAGCAGCCCCTATGCCCCGGGCTACGAGCAGTACTTC. Amino acid sequence: CASSPYAPGYEQYF. The chain uses TRBV14 and TRBJ2-7, with D hard to call. V lost 4 bases to trimming and J lost 3 bases, with 13 bases between them. Germline V gene data show CDR1 as SGHDN and CDR2 as FVKESK. This CDR3 contains 14 residues. Together with reference TRBV14 and TRBJ2-7, the CDR3 gives the full variable domain: EAGVTQFPSHSVIEKGQTVTLRCDPISGHDNLYWYRRVMGKEIKFLLHFVKESKQDESGMPNNRFLAERTGGTYSTLKVQPAELEDSGVYFCASSPYAPGYEQYFGPGTRLTVT.

A single count supports this clone. The V call is TRBV19, the J call TRBJ1-5; D is undetermined. This CDR3 comprises 13 residues. V was cut by 3 bases and J by 3 bases, with 6 bases left in between. CDR1 LNHDA and CDR2 SQIVND come from the germline V gene (reference sequence). In nucleotides, the CDR3 is TGTGCCAGTAGTATGCAGGTCAATCAGCCCCAGCATTTT. Its protein is CASSMQVNQPQHF.

This clone was seen only a few times. One end of the junction is discordant with germline, which a read error may explain. This chain connects TRBV28 to TRBJ1-2; D might be TRBD1 (6 bases). The CDR3 sequence is 13 residues long. The germline V gene encodes CDR1 MDHEN and CDR2 SYDVKM. The CDR3 DNA follows: TGTGCCAGCAGGCCCCGGGGGGCCTATGACTACACCTTC. Its protein product is CASRPRGAYDYTF.